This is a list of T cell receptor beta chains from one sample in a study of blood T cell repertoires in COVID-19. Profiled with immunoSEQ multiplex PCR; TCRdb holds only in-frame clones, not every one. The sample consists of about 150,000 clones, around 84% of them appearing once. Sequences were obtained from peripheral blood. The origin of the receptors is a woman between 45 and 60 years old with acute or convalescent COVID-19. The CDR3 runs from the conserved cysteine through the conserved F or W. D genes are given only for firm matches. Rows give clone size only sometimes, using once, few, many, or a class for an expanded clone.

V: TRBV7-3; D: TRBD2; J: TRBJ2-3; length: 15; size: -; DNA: TGTGCCAGCAGCTCCTGGACTAGCGGAGCAGATACGCAGTATTTT; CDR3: CASSSWTSGADTQYF
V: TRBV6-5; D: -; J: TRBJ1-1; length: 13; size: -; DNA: TGTGCCAGCAGTTACCTTGCCCGCAGGGAAGCTTTCTTT; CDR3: CASSYLARREAFF
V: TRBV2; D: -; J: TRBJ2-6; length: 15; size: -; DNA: TGTGCCAGCAGCGAGACACTGTCTGGGGCCAACGTCCTGACTTTC; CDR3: CASSETLSGANVLTF
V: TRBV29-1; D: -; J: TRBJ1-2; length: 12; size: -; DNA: TGCAGCGTTGGCGGAGCGGGCTATGGCTACACCTTC; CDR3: CSVGGAGYGYTF
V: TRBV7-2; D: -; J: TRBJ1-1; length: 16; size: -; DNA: TGTGCCAGCAGCTTAGATGGTCAGATCTGGAACACTGAAGCTTTCTTT; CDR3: CASSLDGQIWNTEAFF
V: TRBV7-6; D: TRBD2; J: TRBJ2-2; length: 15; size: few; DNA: TGTGCCAGCAGCTCGGCCGGGGGGGCTCACGGGGAGCTGTTTTTT; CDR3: CASSSAGGAHGELFF
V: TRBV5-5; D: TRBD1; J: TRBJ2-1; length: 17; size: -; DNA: TGTGCCAGCAGCTGGGGACAGGGGGGGTTGACCTACAATGAGCAGTTCTTC; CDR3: CASSWGQGGLTYNEQFF
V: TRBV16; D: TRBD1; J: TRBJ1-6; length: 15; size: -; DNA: TGTGCCAGCAGCCAATCGGTCAGGGGGCAGAAACCCCTCCACTTT; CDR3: CASSQSVRGQKPLHF
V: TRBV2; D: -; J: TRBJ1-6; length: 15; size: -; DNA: TGTGCCAGCACCCCGGGATATTCCTCTAATTCACCCCTCCACTTT; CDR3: CASTPGYSSNSPLHF
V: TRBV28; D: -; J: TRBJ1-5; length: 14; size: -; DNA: TGTGCCAGCAGTTCACAACAGGGTCGACAGCCCCAGCATTTT; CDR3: CASSSQQGRQPQHF
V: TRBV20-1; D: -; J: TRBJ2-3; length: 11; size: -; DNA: TGCAGTGCTAGCGAGGGAGATACGCAGTATTTT; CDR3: CSASEGDTQYF
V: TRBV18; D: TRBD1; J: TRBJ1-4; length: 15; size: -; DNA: TGTGCCAGCTCACCACGACAGGGGACTAATGAAAAACTGTTTTTT; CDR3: CASSPRQGTNEKLFF
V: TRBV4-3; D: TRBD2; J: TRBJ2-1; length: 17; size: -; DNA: TGCGCCAGCAGCCAAGAATACGCCGGACTAGCGGGAGGAGAGCAGTTCTTC; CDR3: CASSQEYAGLAGGEQFF
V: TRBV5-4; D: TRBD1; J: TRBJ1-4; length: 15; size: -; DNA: TGTGCCAGCAGCGAAACAACAGGGGGCCGGGAAAAACTGTTTTTT; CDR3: CASSETTGGREKLFF
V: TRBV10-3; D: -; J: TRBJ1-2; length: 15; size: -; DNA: TGTGCCATCAGTGAGTCGAAAGGAGGGGACTATGGCTACACCTTC; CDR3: CAISESKGGDYGYTF
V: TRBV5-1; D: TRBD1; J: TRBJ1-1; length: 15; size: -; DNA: TGCGCCAGCAGCGAAACAGGGGCGGTGTGGACTGAAGCTTTCTTT; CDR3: CASSETGAVWTEAFF
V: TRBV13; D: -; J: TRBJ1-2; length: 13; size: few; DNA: TGTGCCAGCGAGGTACGCGGCTTTCATGGCTACACCTTC; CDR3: CASEVRGFHGYTF
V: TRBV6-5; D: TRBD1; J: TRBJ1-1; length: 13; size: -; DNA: TGTGCCAGCACGTACAGGGGGGACACTGAAGCTTTCTTT; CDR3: CASTYRGDTEAFF
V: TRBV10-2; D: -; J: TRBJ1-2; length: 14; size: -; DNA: TGCGCCAGCAGTGAGACTGACACCAGTTATGGCTACACCTTC; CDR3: CASSETDTSYGYTF
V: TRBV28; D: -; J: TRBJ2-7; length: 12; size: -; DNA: TGTGCCAGCAGTTCGGTAGACTACGAGCAGTACTTC; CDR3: CASSSVDYEQYF
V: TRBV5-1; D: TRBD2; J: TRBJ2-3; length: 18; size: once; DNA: TGCGCCAGCAGCCGGGGGACTAGCGGGGGGCCACGCACAGATACGCAGTATTTT; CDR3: CASSRGTSGGPRTDTQYF
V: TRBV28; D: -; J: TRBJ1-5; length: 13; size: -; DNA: TGTGCCAGCAGGCCTCAGGGAAATCAGCCCCAGCATTTT; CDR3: CASRPQGNQPQHF
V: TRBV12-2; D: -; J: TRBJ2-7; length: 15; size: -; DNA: TGTGCAAGTCGCTTAGCTGGACAATTCTCCTACGAGCAGTACTTC; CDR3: CASRLAGQFSYEQYF
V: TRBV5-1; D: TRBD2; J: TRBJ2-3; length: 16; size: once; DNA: TGCGCCAGCAGCTTGGGAACTAGCGGGAGGGCAGATACGCAGTATTTT; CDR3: CASSLGTSGRADTQYF
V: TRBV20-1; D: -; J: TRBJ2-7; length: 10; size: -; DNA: TGCAGTGCTAGAGATGCGAGGCAGTACTTC; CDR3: CSARDARQYF
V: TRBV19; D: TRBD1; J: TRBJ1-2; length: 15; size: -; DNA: TGTGCCAGTAGTGTCGACAGGGGGCGAAAGTATGGCTACACCTTC; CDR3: CASSVDRGRKYGYTF
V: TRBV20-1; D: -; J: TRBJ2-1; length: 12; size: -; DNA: TGCAGTGCTAGTTATTTACTCGATGAGCAGTTCTTC; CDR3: CSASYLLDEQFF